The 27 T cell receptor beta chains below were found in one sample sequenced in a study of T cells in Graves' hyperthyroidism and ophthalmopathy. Regions amplified from RNA transcripts were the TCR beta CDR3 regions. First-round RT-PCR targeting the TCR CDR3 was performed with the HTBI primer set. TCRdb re-called the multiplex PCR reads through MiXCR, storing one row per CDR3 protein. This sample has more than 250,000 distinct CDR3 sequences, with nearly 15% found just once. Material for sequencing was blood. The origin of the receptors is a woman between 50 and 59 years old with Graves' hyperthyroidism that later progressed to Graves' ophthalmopathy.

This chain uses TRBV6-2 or TRBV6-3 with TRBJ1-1, with D possibly being TRBD1 (6 bases). Trimming took off 6 bases at V and 3 bases at J, with 14 bases between the two ends. This CDR3 region has 14 residues. Germline V CDR1 and CDR2: MNHEY, SVGEGT. The CDR3, as DNA: TGTGCCAGCAGGCCTCAGGGGATCTACACTGAAGCTTTCTTT. It encodes CASRPQGIYTEAFF.

This clonotype occurred many times. The genes are TRBV12-3 or TRBV12-4 and TRBJ1-1; TRBD1 matches at 8 bases. CDR3 length equals 15 residues. V lost 6 bases and J lost 7; bases outside the gene matches: 13. This chain's CDR3 is CASRTPGTGSFEAFF. DNA of the CDR3: TGTGCCAGCAGGACCCCCGGGACAGGCAGTTTTGAAGCTTTCTTT.

This clonotype was found many times. The genes are TRBV20-1 and TRBJ2-2, with 8 bases that match TRBD2. CDR3 length: 13 amino acids. J was trimmed by 4 bases and V by 5 bases; bases with no gene match: 3. The germline gives CDR1 DFQATT, CDR2 SNEGSKA (reference sequence). The DNA for the CDR3 is TGCAGTGCTCTCGGGAGGGCCACCGGGGAGCTGTTTTTT. This encodes CSALGRATGELFF.

The chain has TRBV30 and TRBJ1-4; no firm D call. Trimming left V 8 bases short and J 7 bases short, with 17 bases between. The germline CDR1 and CDR2 sequences are GTSNPN and SVGIG (reference sequence). The CDR3 runs to 13 residues. The CDR3 bases are TGTGCCATACTTTACCAGAAAGGTGAAAAACTGTTTTTT. As protein: CAILYQKGEKLFF.

This clonotype was detected ten times or more. CDR3 sequence reads: CASSAGGTDTQYF. In DNA, the CDR3 is TGTGCCAGCAGTGCCGGGGGCACAGATACGCAGTATTTT. V gene TRBV6-1 combines with J gene TRBJ2-3, with a possible D match to TRBD2 (5 bases). CDR1 and CDR2 from the germline V gene are MNHNS and SASEGT. CDR3 length: 13 residues. The ends were cut back, 4 bases at V and 1 base at J, with 6 bases in the middle.

Details on this clonotype: At one boundary the junction diverges from the germline segment, which might be a read error. The chain joins TRBV28 to TRBJ2-5, with 8 bases aligning to TRBD1. Germline V lookup: CDR1 MDHEN, CDR2 SYDVKM. The CDR3 has 15 residues. The CDR3 reads CACSFQGATQETQYF. The CDR3 DNA follows: TGTGCCTGCAGTTTCCAGGGGGCGACCCAAGAGACCCAGTACTTC.

This clonotype was recorded at least ten times. The chain carries TRBV7-9 and TRBJ2-6; weak D call: TRBD2 (5 bases). Trimming removed 11 bases from V and 4 bases from J, with 15 bases in between. The CDR3 length is 14 residues. Per the germline V gene, CDR1 is SEHNR and CDR2 is FQNEAQ (reference sequence). The chain's CDR3 is CAWGWESGANVLTF. The CDR3 nucleotides read TGTGCCTGGGGATGGGAGTCCGGGGCCAACGTCCTGACTTTC. The full variable domain, rest sourced from reference TRBV7-9 and TRBJ2-6, is DTGVSQNPRHKITKRGQNVTFRCDPISEHNRLYWYRQTLGQGPEFLTYFQNEAQLEKSRLLSDRFSAERPKGSFSTLEIQRTEQGDSAMYLCAWGWESGANVLTFGAGSRLTVL.

This chain links TRBV2 with TRBJ2-1; no definite D call. CDR1 is SNHLY, CDR2 FYNNEI, per germline. This CDR3 spans 13 amino acids. Trimming cost V 5 bases and J 9 bases, with 14 bases left between them. The chain's CDR3 is CASSTTEDGEQFF. The CDR3 DNA reads TGTGCCAGCAGTACCACTGAAGACGGTGAGCAGTTCTTC.

This clonotype has more than one count but fewer than ten. The rearrangement links TRBV6-1 to TRBJ2-3; D unresolved. The V gene's germline CDR1 is MNHNS and CDR2 SASEGT. This CDR3 is built from 13 residues. V lost 8 bases and J lost 4, with 13 bases in between. This CDR3 reads CASQKPGADTQYF. The DNA of the CDR3 is TGTGCCAGCCAAAAGCCTGGCGCAGATACGCAGTATTTT.

This clonotype was observed at least ten times. The chain recombines TRBV5-1 with TRBJ2-1, with D unresolved. Trimming cost V 2 bases and J 5 bases, with 11 bases left between them. The CDR3 is made up of 14 amino acids. Germline V gene sequence: CDR1 SGHRS, CDR2 YFSETQ. Written as DNA, the CDR3 is TGCGCCAGCAGCTTCATGGTAGCCGACAATGAGCAGTTCTTC. As protein: CASSFMVADNEQFF.

V usage is TRBV20-1 and J usage is TRBJ1-4; 7 bases map to TRBD1. Germline V gives CDR1 DFQATT, CDR2 SNEGSKA (reference sequence). Trimming at V came to 6 bases and at J to 5 bases, leaving 9 bases not matched to a gene. This CDR3 comprises 14 residues. Here the CDR3 DNA reads TGCAGTGCCCACCGACAGGGAGAGAATGAAAAACTGTTTTTT. Its translation: CSAHRQGENEKLFF.

Many counts were recorded for this clonotype. This chain connects TRBV2 to TRBJ1-2; D unresolved. Trimming took off 2 bases at V and 8 bases at J, with 18 bases between the two ends. The germline V gene has CDR1 SNHLY and CDR2 FYNNEI. The CDR3 contains 15 residues. CDR3 nucleotides: TGTGCCAGCAGTGAACGGGGAGACATCCTCAAGGGCTACACCTTC. It encodes CASSERGDILKGYTF.

This clonotype was seen more than once but under ten times. The chain links TRBV13 to TRBJ1-3; perhaps TRBD1 as D (5 bases). Germline V CDR1 and CDR2: PRHDT, FYEKMQ (reference sequence). V was pared by 4 bases and J by 0 bases, with 10 bases between. CDR3 length equals 15 residues. The DNA of the CDR3 is TGTGCCAGCAGCTCTAGACAGCTCTCTGGAAACACCATATATTTT. This sequence encodes CASSSRQLSGNTIYF.

This clonotype was seen ten or more times. The genes are TRBV5-1 and TRBJ2-5; D not resolved. CDR1 is SGHRS, CDR2 YFSETQ, per germline. V was shortened by 4 bases and J by 1 base, with 5 bases between the two germline ends. The CDR3 runs 12 residues. The CDR3 sequence: CASSQRQETQYF. CDR3 DNA: TGCGCCAGCAGCCAGCGCCAAGAGACCCAGTACTTC.

This clonotype turned up a few times. The chain uses TRBV19 and TRBJ1-5; no clear D. CDR1 is LNHDA and CDR2 is SQIVND in the germline V gene (reference sequence). V was clipped by 5 bases and J by 6 bases, with 20 bases between them. CDR3 size: 16 residues. DNA for the CDR3: TGTGCCAGTAGTCTGATGGGGAGCCACGGCGGTCAGCCCCAGCATTTT. It encodes CASSLMGSHGGQPQHF. The whole variable domain, remainder taken from reference TRBV19 and TRBJ1-5, is DGGITQSPKYLFRKEGQNVTLSCEQNLNHDAMYWYRQDPGQGLRLIYYSQIVNDFQKGDIAEGYSVSREKKESFPLTVTSAQKNPTAFYLCASSLMGSHGGQPQHFGDGTRLSIL.

The rearrangement links TRBV20-1 to TRBJ2-3, with 8 bases fitting TRBD2. Germline CDR1 and CDR2: DFQATT and SNEGSKA (reference sequence). With V trimmed by 3 bases and J by 5 bases, 4 bases remained unmatched. The CDR3 spans 13 residues. The DNA for the CDR3 is TGCAGTGCTAGCGGGAGGGGAGAAGATACGCAGTATTTT. Translating gives CSASGRGEDTQYF.

At least ten counts were recorded for this clonotype. The rearrangement links TRBV6-1 to TRBJ1-2; D may be TRBD1 (5 bases). There are 13 residues in the CDR3. Trimming removed 8 bases from V and 4 bases from J, with 14 bases in between. Germline lookup yields CDR1 MNHNS and CDR2 SASEGT. Here the CDR3 reads CASAGTGVYGYTF. The CDR3 bases are TGTGCCAGCGCCGGAACAGGAGTCTATGGCTACACCTTC.

The genes are TRBV9 and TRBJ2-6; the match to TRBD1 covers 9 bases. V was pared by 4 bases and J by 4 bases, with 9 bases of the junction left unmatched. This CDR3 is built from 17 residues. Germline values: CDR1 SGDLS, CDR2 YYNGEE. The CDR3 bases are TGTGCCAGCAGCCCCTGGACAGGGGACCCAGGGGCCAACGTCCTGACTTTC. This gives the protein CASSPWTGDPGANVLTF.

This clonotype was picked up many times. CDR3 amino acids: CASSSSGITDTQYF. CDR3 DNA: TGCGCCAGCAGCTCTAGCGGGATAACAGATACGCAGTATTTT. This chain joins TRBV5-1 and TRBJ2-3, with 9 bases identical to TRBD2. CDR1 and CDR2 (germline): SGHRS, YFSETQ. The CDR3 length is 14 residues. With V trimmed by 3 bases and J by 3 bases, 2 bases remained unmatched.

This clonotype was seen a handful of times. This rearrangement joins TRBV30 to TRBJ1-5, with a possible D match to TRBD1 (6 bases). The germline V gene encodes CDR1 GTSNPN and CDR2 SVGIG (reference sequence). The CDR3 loop spans 15 amino acids. Trimming removed 0 bases at V and 10 bases at J, with 19 bases between. CDR3 nucleotide sequence: TGTGCCTGGAGTGTAGGTTCAGGGGCGGGACCTCCCCAGCATTTT. As protein: CAWSVGSGAGPPQHF.

This clonotype was seen ten or more times. The chain carries TRBV18 and TRBJ2-1; D not resolved. The CDR3 has 15 amino acids. Germline CDR1 and CDR2: KGHSH and LQKENI. V shed 2 bases and J shed 0 bases, with 8 bases lying between them. In nucleotides, the CDR3 is TGTGCCAGCTCACCATTATACGGCTCCTACAATGAGCAGTTCTTC. Translating it yields CASSPLYGSYNEQFF.

This clonotype appeared many times. The chain carries TRBV7-8 and TRBJ2-1; D remains ambiguous. Germline loops: CDR1 SGHVS, CDR2 FQNEAQ. V shed 4 bases and J shed 9 bases, with 10 bases lying between them. CDR3 length equals 12 residues. The CDR3, as DNA: TGTGCCAGCAGCTGGGAACTGGGTGAGCAGTTCTTC. It is translated as CASSWELGEQFF.

The chain couples TRBV3-1 to TRBJ1-2; 8 bases map to TRBD1. Germline trimming cut 3 bases from V and 7 bases from J; bases unmatched to any gene: 7. The CDR3 has 14 amino acids. CDR1 LGHDT and CDR2 YNNKEL come from the germline V gene (reference sequence). CDR3 DNA: TGTGCCAGCAGCCATAATCAGGGGGCCGGTGGCTACACCTTC. Protein product: CASSHNQGAGGYTF.

This clonotype was seen ten or more times. The V and J genes are TRBV12-3 or TRBV12-4 and TRBJ2-1, with TRBD2 matching over 9 bases. The CDR3 spans 16 residues. V dropped 7 bases and J dropped 1; count of bases not matched to a gene: 8. Here the CDR3 reads CASTGRRGGSYNEQFF. Here the CDR3 DNA reads TGTGCCAGCACCGGTCGGCGGGGGGGATCCTACAATGAGCAGTTCTTC.

This sequence joins TRBV6-1 and TRBJ2-7, with D unresolved. CDR1 is MNHNS, CDR2 SASEGT, per germline. Trimming took off 9 bases at V and 0 bases at J, with 3 bases between the two ends. The CDR3 has 10 residues. CDR3 coding DNA: TGTGCCAGGTGCTCCTACGAGCAGTACTTC. As protein: CARCSYEQYF.

This clonotype was counted only a few times. The CDR3 spells CSANREVDYDEQFF. The DNA of the CDR3 is TGCAGTGCTAACAGAGAAGTTGATTACGATGAGCAGTTCTTC. The V call is TRBV20-1, the J call TRBJ2-1; D gene uncertain. CDR3 length: 14 residues. In germline, CDR1 is DFQATT, CDR2 SNEGSKA (reference sequence). V gave up 4 bases and J gave up 8 bases, with 18 bases separating them.

In this sample, this clonotype turned up many times. V usage is TRBV28 and J usage is TRBJ1-2; TRBD1 agrees at 8 bases. The CDR3 consists of 15 residues. V was clipped by 5 bases and J by 7 bases; unmatched bases: 12. Germline V gene data show CDR1 as MDHEN and CDR2 as SYDVKM. In nucleotides, the CDR3 is TGTGCCAGCAGTCAAAGTGGCAGGGGGCGCGTTGGCTACACCTTC. This sequence encodes CASSQSGRGRVGYTF.